This T cell receptor (beta chain) was observed in a study of cytomegalovirus exposure and HLA in healthy donors. Study observations and caveats: Looking again later, the authors saw that most CMV-associated TCR beta chains seemed HLA-restricted. Cytomegalovirus association was listed for under 200 TCR beta chains.

CDR1 SNHLY and CDR2 FYNNEI come from the germline V gene. Trimming took off 4 bases at V and 2 bases at J, with 10 bases between the two ends. CDR3 length: 14 amino acids. PCR amplification relied on 60 Vbeta primers (plus 13 Jbeta primers). Some clones are missing from TCRdb's copy, which holds only in-frame ones; the method was immunoSEQ multiplex PCR. The sample has about 140,000 clones; roughly 80% are singletons. As regards this clone: Its specificity is unknown.

V is TRBV2 and J is TRBJ2-3; the D gene is possibly TRBD1 (6 bases). The receptor's source is a man in his forties or fifties in good health and CMV-seronegative. The sequencing sample was made of PBMCs. The CDR3 sequence: CASSGDTHTDTQYF. The CDR3 DNA reads as TGTGCCAGCAGTGGGGACACCCACACAGATACGCAGTATTTT.